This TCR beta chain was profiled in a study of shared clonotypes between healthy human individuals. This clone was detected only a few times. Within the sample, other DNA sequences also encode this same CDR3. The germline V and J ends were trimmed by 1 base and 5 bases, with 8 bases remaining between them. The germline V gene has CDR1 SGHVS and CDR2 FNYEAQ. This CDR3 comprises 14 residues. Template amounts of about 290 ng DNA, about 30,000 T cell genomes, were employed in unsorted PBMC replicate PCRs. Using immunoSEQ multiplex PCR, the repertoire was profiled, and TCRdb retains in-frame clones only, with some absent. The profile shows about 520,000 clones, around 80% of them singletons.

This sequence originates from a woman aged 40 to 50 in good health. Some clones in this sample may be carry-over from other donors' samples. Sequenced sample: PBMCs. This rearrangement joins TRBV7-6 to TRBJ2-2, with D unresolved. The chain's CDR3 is CASSLGQRTGELFF. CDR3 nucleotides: TGTGCCAGCAGCTTAGGGCAAAGGACCGGGGAGCTGTTTTTT.